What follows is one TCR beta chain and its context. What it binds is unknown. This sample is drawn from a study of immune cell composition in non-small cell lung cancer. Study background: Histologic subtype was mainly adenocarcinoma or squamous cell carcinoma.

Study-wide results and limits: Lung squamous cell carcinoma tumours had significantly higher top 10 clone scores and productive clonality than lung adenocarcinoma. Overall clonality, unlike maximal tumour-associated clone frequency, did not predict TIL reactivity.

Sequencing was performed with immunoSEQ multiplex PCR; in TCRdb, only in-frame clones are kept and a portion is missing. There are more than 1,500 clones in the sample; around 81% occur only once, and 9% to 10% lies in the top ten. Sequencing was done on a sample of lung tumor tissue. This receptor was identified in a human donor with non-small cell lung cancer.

DNA of the CDR3: TGTGCCATCAGTGATTCCCCGACAGCTACCTACGAGCAGTACTTC. Residues: CAISDSPTATYEQYF. The chain couples TRBV10-3 to TRBJ2-7; tentative D call: TRBD1 (5 bases). The V gene lost 3 bases and the J gene lost 2 bases, with 14 bases spanning the gap. The CDR3 extends over 15 amino acids. CDR1 and CDR2 from the germline V gene are ENHRY and SYGVKD.